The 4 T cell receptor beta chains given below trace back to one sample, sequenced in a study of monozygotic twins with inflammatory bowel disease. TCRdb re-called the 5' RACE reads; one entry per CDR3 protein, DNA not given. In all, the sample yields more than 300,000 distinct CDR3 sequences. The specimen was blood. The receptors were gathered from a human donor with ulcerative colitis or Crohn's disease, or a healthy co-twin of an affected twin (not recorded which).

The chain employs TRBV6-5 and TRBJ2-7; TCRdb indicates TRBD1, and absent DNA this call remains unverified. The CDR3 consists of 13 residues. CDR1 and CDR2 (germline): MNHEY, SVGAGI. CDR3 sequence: CARPAFPPYEQYF.

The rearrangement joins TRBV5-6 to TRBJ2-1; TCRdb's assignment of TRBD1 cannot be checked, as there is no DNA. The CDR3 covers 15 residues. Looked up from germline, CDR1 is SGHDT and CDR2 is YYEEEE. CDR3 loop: CASSLERGLWDEQFF.

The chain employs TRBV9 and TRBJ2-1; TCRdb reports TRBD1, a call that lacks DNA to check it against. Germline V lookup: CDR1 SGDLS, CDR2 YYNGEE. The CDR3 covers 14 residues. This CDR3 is CASSVVNRGNEQFF.

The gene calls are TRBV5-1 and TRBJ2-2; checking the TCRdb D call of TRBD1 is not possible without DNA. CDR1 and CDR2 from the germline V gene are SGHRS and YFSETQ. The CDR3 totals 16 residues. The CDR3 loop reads CASSPGQGTRTGELFF.